Presented here are 21 T cell receptor beta chains from one specimen sequenced in a study of a mutant IDH1 vaccine in newly diagnosed glioma. These receptors have no identified antigens. Time point in this sample: week 47, end of study. Every single dose of the vaccine, 300 ug of mutant IDH1 20-mer peptide, came with topical imiquimod. Assay used: immunoSEQ multiplex PCR; TCRdb lists only in-frame clones, some missing. The data show approximately 60,000 clones, roughly 80% seen once. The material was PBMCs, obtained from a glioma patient whose treatment included an IDH1 peptide vaccine. These receptors were collected from a woman between 45 and 60 years old with glioma.

This clone was counted between two and nine times. V and J are TRBV7-9 and TRBJ1-1; 7 nucleotides agree with TRBD1. Germline-derived CDR1 and CDR2 are SEHNR and FQNEAQ (reference sequence). There are 14 residues in the CDR3. J lost 1 base, V lost 5 bases, and 4 bases had no gene match. CDR3 coding DNA: TGTGCCAGCAGCCCTAGACAGGGGAACACTGAAGCTTTCTTT. Protein: CASSPRQGNTEAFF.

The gene calls are TRBV6-5 and TRBJ1-6; 7 bases are a match to TRBD1. The CDR3 has 15 amino acids. Germline V gene data show CDR1 as MNHEY and CDR2 as SVGAGI. The J segment lost 4 bases and the V segment lost 6 bases, leaving 6 bases of the junction unmatched. The CDR3 DNA follows: TGTGCCAGCAGCATGGGGACAGATTATAATTCACCCCTCCACTTT. Its translation: CASSMGTDYNSPLHF.

This chain uses TRBV7-2 with TRBJ1-5, with D unresolved. The CDR3 contains 16 residues. The ends were cut back, 3 bases at V and 0 bases at J, with 12 bases in the middle. The germline V gene has CDR1 SGHTA and CDR2 FQGNSA. CDR3 residues: CASSFLQTYSNQPQHF. For the CDR3, the DNA is TGTGCCAGCAGCTTCTTGCAGACCTATAGCAATCAGCCCCAGCATTTT. The whole variable domain, filled in from reference TRBV7-2 and TRBJ1-5, reads GAGVSQSPSNKVTEKGKDVELRCDPISGHTALYWYRQSLGQGLEFLIYFQGNSAPDKSGLPSDRFSAERTGGSVSTLTIQRTQQEDSAVYLCASSFLQTYSNQPQHFGDGTRLSIL.

V usage is TRBV7-2 and J usage is TRBJ1-5, with a weak D call TRBD1 (6 bases). Germline CDR1 and CDR2: SGHTA and FQGNSA. Trimming took 5 bases from V and 4 from J, leaving 12 bases between them. The CDR3 is made up of 14 amino acids. CDR3: CASSLTTGNQPQHF. CDR3 coding DNA: TGTGCCAGCAGCCTCACTACAGGGAATCAGCCCCAGCATTTT.

This clone was counted a few times. The V call is TRBV19, the J call TRBJ2-2; TRBD1 might be the D (5 bases). CDR1 and CDR2 (germline): LNHDA, SQIVND (reference sequence). Trimming stripped 4 bases from V and 7 bases from J, with 10 bases between. The CDR3 loop spans 13 amino acids. The CDR3: CASSRGGGGELFF. The CDR3 DNA sequence: TGTGCCAGTAGTAGGGGCGGTGGCGGGGAGCTGTTTTTT.

The rearrangement uses TRBV4-2 and TRBJ2-2; 16 nucleotides line up with TRBD2. There are 19 residues in the CDR3. Losses at the gene ends were 0 bases for V and 1 base for J; bases not matched to a gene: 2. Germline CDR1 is LGHNA and CDR2 is YNFKEQ. CDR3 loop: CASSQEGLAGGRNTGELFF. In DNA form, the CDR3 reads TGTGCCAGCAGCCAAGAGGGACTAGCGGGGGGGCGGAACACCGGGGAGCTGTTTTTT.

V and J are TRBV27 and TRBJ2-5; D call uncertain. In germline, CDR1 is MNHEY, CDR2 SMNVEV (reference sequence). The CDR3 runs to 14 residues. V shed 2 bases and J shed 2 bases, with 9 bases lying between them. The CDR3 coding sequence is TGTGCCAGCAGTTTAGGCAGTAGGCAAGAGACCCAGTACTTC. Its translation is CASSLGSRQETQYF.

This chain connects TRBV7-9 to TRBJ1-4; no definite D call. Deletions cut 9 bases from V and 6 bases from J, with 11 bases between. CDR3 length: 12 amino acids. CDR1 and CDR2 (germline): SEHNR, FQNEAQ (reference sequence). CDR3 region: CASRDGDEKLFF. As DNA, the CDR3 is TGTGCCAGTAGAGACGGGGATGAAAAACTGTTTTTT.

The rearrangement links TRBV29-1 to TRBJ2-5, with D perhaps TRBD1 (6 bases). Germline assignment: CDR1 SQVTM and CDR2 ANQGSEA. V lost 4 bases, J lost 4 bases, and 10 bases lay in between. The CDR3 covers 12 residues. CDR3 amino acids: CSVARGGETQYF. DNA of the CDR3: TGCAGCGTTGCGCGAGGGGGAGAGACCCAGTACTTC.

The sample holds a few counts of this clone. The V and J genes are TRBV20-1 and TRBJ2-1, with D unresolved. Germline assignment: CDR1 DFQATT and CDR2 SNEGSKA (reference sequence). CDR3 size: 11 residues. The V end was cut by 0 bases, the J end by 9 bases, with 6 bases between. CDR3 DNA sequence: TGCAGTGCTAGAGATTATCCTGAGCAGTTCTTC. Translating it yields CSARDYPEQFF.

The chain recombines TRBV5-4 with TRBJ1-6; 10 bases are shared with TRBD1. After removal of 4 bases from V and 9 bases from J, the junction contained 13 bases not matched to a gene. The CDR3 is 17 residues long. The germline V gene encodes CDR1 SGHNT and CDR2 YYREEE (reference sequence). The CDR3 bases are TGTGCCAGCAGCCCGCTTAGGACAGGGGGAGTAGGTTCACCCCTCCACTTT. Protein sequence: CASSPLRTGGVGSPLHF.

The chain recombines TRBV6-1 with TRBJ1-5, with D perhaps matching TRBD1 (6 bases). Looked up from germline, CDR1 is MNHNS and CDR2 is SASEGT. V was trimmed by 11 bases and J by 6 bases, leaving 14 bases between them. The CDR3 length is 12 residues. The CDR3 DNA follows: TGTGCCGGAGGGGGGGGCCTTCAGCCCCAGCATTTT. Translation: CAGGGGLQPQHF.

The V call is TRBV5-6, the J call TRBJ2-1; TRBD2 agrees at 8 bases. CDR1 and CDR2 from the germline V gene are SGHDT and YYEEEE. The CDR3 has 18 amino acids. V dropped 4 bases and J dropped 3; count of bases not matched to a gene: 15. Here the CDR3 DNA reads TGTGCCAGCAGCCTCGGCGGTCCGGGGGGGGCCGTCTACAATGAGCAGTTCTTC. Translation gives CASSLGGPGGAVYNEQFF.

V is TRBV7-6 and J is TRBJ2-2; no reliable D call. The CDR3 loop spans 13 amino acids. Germline CDR1 SGHVS, CDR2 FNYEAQ. Trimming removed 3 bases at V and 4 bases at J, with 6 bases between. CDR3 amino acids: CASSFSGTGELFF. The CDR3 DNA is TGTGCCAGCAGCTTCTCCGGCACCGGGGAGCTGTTTTTT.

In the case of this clone: One end of the junction varies from germline; a read error may be responsible. The chain recombines TRBV10-3 with TRBJ2-7; tentatively, D is TRBD2 (7 bases). This CDR3 has 14 amino acids. Germline assignment: CDR1 ENHRY and CDR2 SYGVKD. The CDR3 sequence: CAISRSGTIEGGDF. CDR3 coding DNA: TGTGCCATCAGTAGATCCGGGACAATCGAGGGGGGGGACTTC.

The chain uses TRBV13 and TRBJ2-7; maybe TRBD1 (6 bases). V was shortened by 4 bases and J by 7 bases, with 23 bases between the two germline ends. Germline CDR1 and CDR2: PRHDT and FYEKMQ (reference sequence). The CDR3 runs 16 residues. The chain's CDR3 is CASSSYSRTAHGEQYF. For the CDR3, the DNA is TGTGCCAGCAGCTCCTATTCCCGGACAGCCCACGGGGAGCAGTACTTC.

The V gene is TRBV10-3, the J gene TRBJ2-3; 10 bases agree with TRBD1. The CDR3 runs to 16 residues. V lost 4 bases and J lost 1; bases outside the gene matches: 5. Germline-derived CDR1 and CDR2 are ENHRY and SYGVKD. CDR3: CAISGGTGVGTDTQYF. The CDR3 DNA reads TGTGCCATCAGTGGAGGGACAGGGGTTGGCACAGATACGCAGTATTTT.

This chain links TRBV6-6 with TRBJ1-5; 8 bases align to TRBD1. J gave up 4 bases and V 6 bases, and 2 bases lay outside the gene matches. From germline, CDR1 is MNHNY and CDR2 SVGAGI (reference sequence). This CDR3 contains 13 residues. The CDR3 loop reads CASRGQANQPQHF. The CDR3 bases are TGTGCCAGCAGGGGACAGGCTAATCAGCCCCAGCATTTT.

CDR3 protein: CASSLYPRGNPGNTIYF. The CDR3, as DNA: TGTGCCAGCAGCTTGTACCCGAGGGGAAATCCTGGAAACACCATATATTTT. The rearrangement links TRBV5-6 to TRBJ1-3, with a tentative D call TRBD1 (5 bases). The V gene's germline CDR1 is SGHDT and CDR2 YYEEEE. CDR3 length: 17 amino acids. The V end was cut by 1 base, the J end by 2 bases, with 16 bases between.

The chain has TRBV5-4 and TRBJ2-3, with TRBD2 identical over 7 bases. The V gene end was trimmed by 4 bases and the J gene end by 4 bases; junction bases not matched to a gene: 0. This CDR3 spans 12 amino acids. Germline V gene lookup returns CDR1 SGHNT and CDR2 YYREEE (reference sequence). The CDR3 protein is CASSGRADTQYF. For the CDR3, the DNA is TGTGCCAGCAGCGGGAGGGCAGATACGCAGTATTTT.

The CDR3 DNA sequence: TGTGCCAGCACTCGACAGGGAACTAATGAAAAACTGTTTTTT. It translates to CASTRQGTNEKLFF. The gene calls are TRBV6-6 and TRBJ1-4; TRBD1 matches at 7 bases. Germline V CDR1 and CDR2: MNHNY, SVGAGI (reference sequence). Trimming took 7 bases from V and 1 from J; bases not matched to a gene: 3. The CDR3 has 14 amino acids.